Below, 22 T cell receptor beta chains from the same sample are listed, as sequenced in a study of T cell responses to AZD1222 COVID-19 vaccine. TCRdb keeps only in-frame clones here, not all; method: immunoSEQ multiplex PCR. The sample shows roughly 120,000 clones, about nine tenths of them seen only once. Specimen: peripheral blood, collected 28 days after the second AZD1222 dose. These receptors came from an adult who received the AZD1222 COVID-19 vaccine.

The chain is built from TRBV5-5 and TRBJ1-1; unclear D gene. The CDR3 extends over 14 amino acids. Germline-derived CDR1 and CDR2 are SGHKS and YYEKEE (reference sequence). V shed 7 bases and J shed 0 bases, with 13 bases lying between them. In DNA form, the CDR3 reads TGTGCCAGCTCACATCAAGGGATGAACACTGAAGCTTTCTTT. Residues: CASSHQGMNTEAFF.

The rearrangement joins TRBV18 to TRBJ2-1; D not resolved. This CDR3 has 15 amino acids. V was pared by 0 bases and J by 1 base, with 7 bases between. Germline CDR1 KGHSH, CDR2 LQKENI. The CDR3: CASSPPEESYNEQFF. As DNA, the CDR3 is TGTGCCAGCTCACCACCCGAGGAATCCTACAATGAGCAGTTCTTC.

The chain uses TRBV7-3 and TRBJ2-1; 14 bases are a match to TRBD2. Germline values: CDR1 SGHTA, CDR2 FQGTGA. The V and J ends lost 5 bases and 5 bases, in that order; junction bases with no gene match: 8. The CDR3 has 17 amino acids. The DNA of the CDR3 is TGTGCCAGCAGCCGGACTAGCGGGGGGTATTGGGACAATGAGCAGTTCTTC. Translated, it gives CASSRTSGGYWDNEQFF.

The chain uses TRBV12-5 and TRBJ2-2; 7 nucleotides agree with TRBD1. V lost 6 bases, J lost 3 bases, and 4 bases stayed unmatched. The CDR3 runs 14 residues. Germline CDR1 and CDR2: LGHNT and FRNRAP. The CDR3 spells CASGVGTDTGELFF. CDR3 nucleotides: TGTGCTAGTGGGGTCGGGACAGACACCGGGGAGCTGTTTTTT.

V usage is TRBV5-5 and J usage is TRBJ2-7; TRBD1 agrees at 9 bases. Germline V gene lookup returns CDR1 SGHKS and CDR2 YYEKEE (reference sequence). The CDR3 length is 15 residues. The junction had 7 bases not matched to a gene; V was cut back by 3 bases and J by 3 bases. Written as DNA, the CDR3 is TGTGCCAGCAGCTATAATGGACAGGGGTTCTACGAGCAGTACTTC. Translating gives CASSYNGQGFYEQYF.

The chain joins TRBV6-1 to TRBJ1-1; no definite D call. The CDR3 has 13 residues. The germline V gene has CDR1 MNHNS and CDR2 SASEGT. Trimming removed 2 bases from V and 1 base from J, with 5 bases in between. This CDR3 is CASSERENTEAFF. In DNA form, the CDR3 reads TGTGCCAGCAGTGAACGGGAGAACACTGAAGCTTTCTTT.

This clone has just one count. This rearrangement joins TRBV19 to TRBJ1-3; D ambiguous. This CDR3 contains 14 residues. Germline V lookup: CDR1 LNHDA, CDR2 SQIVND (reference sequence). Deletions cut 4 bases from V and 0 bases from J, with 7 bases between. CDR3: CASSTGSSGNTIYF. CDR3 nucleotides: TGTGCCAGTAGTACGGGGAGCTCTGGAAACACCATATATTTT. Supplemented by reference TRBV19 and TRBJ1-3, the full variable domain reads DGGITQSPKYLFRKEGQNVTLSCEQNLNHDAMYWYRQDPGQGLRLIYYSQIVNDFQKGDIAEGYSVSREKKESFPLTVTSAQKNPTAFYLCASSTGSSGNTIYFGEGSWLTVV.

The V and J genes are TRBV28 and TRBJ2-1, with TRBD2 matching over 9 bases. Per germline, CDR1 MDHEN and CDR2 SYDVKM. The CDR3 consists of 17 residues. J gave up 6 bases and V 3 bases, and 12 bases lay outside the gene matches. CDR3 in amino acids: CASSLYGSGGSINEQFF. CDR3 in DNA: TGTGCCAGCAGTTTGTATGGTAGCGGGGGATCTATCAATGAGCAGTTCTTC.

The V gene is TRBV12-5, the J gene TRBJ2-3, with 9 nucleotides matching TRBD1. Trimming cost V 6 bases and J 6 bases; bases outside gene matches: 7. Germline CDR1 and CDR2: LGHNT and FRNRAP. The CDR3 sequence is 14 residues long. This CDR3 is CASGLQGAGDTQYF. The CDR3 DNA reads TGTGCTAGTGGGCTACAGGGGGCGGGGGATACGCAGTATTTT. Based on the CDR3 plus reference TRBV12-5 and TRBJ2-3, the full variable domain is DARVTQTPRHKVTEMGQEVTMRCQPILGHNTVFWYRQTMMQGLELLAYFRNRAPLDDSGMPKDRFSAEMPDATLATLKIQPSEPRDSAVYFCASGLQGAGDTQYFGPGTRLTVL.

The V gene is TRBV9, the J gene TRBJ1-1; a possible D gene is TRBD1 (6 bases). V lost 2 bases to trimming and J lost 5 bases, with 10 bases between them. This CDR3 has 13 residues. Germline V gene lookup returns CDR1 SGDLS and CDR2 YYNGEE. Here the CDR3 reads CASSVARGTEAFF. CDR3 coding DNA: TGTGCCAGCAGCGTCGCCAGGGGTACTGAAGCTTTCTTT.

The chain is built from TRBV7-9 and TRBJ1-2; tentative D call: TRBD1 (6 bases). The length of the CDR3 is 15 residues. Trimming stripped 4 bases from V and 3 bases from J, with 15 bases between. CDR1 and CDR2 (germline): SEHNR, FQNEAQ (reference sequence). DNA of the CDR3: TGTGCCAGCAGCTCCCGCGCGGGGGCGGACTATGGCTACACCTTC. Translated, it gives CASSSRAGADYGYTF.

This clone showed up just a few times. This chain links TRBV3-1 (or the pseudogene TRBV3-2) with TRBJ1-1; D unclear. Looked up from germline, CDR1 is LGHDT and CDR2 is YNNKEL (reference sequence). Trimming pared 4 bases from V and 4 bases from J, leaving 7 bases between. The CDR3 length is 12 residues. CDR3 nucleotides: TGTGCCAGCAGCCCCCTGGGCACTGAAGCTTTCTTT. Translation gives CASSPLGTEAFF.

The chain recombines TRBV27 with TRBJ2-7; TRBD2 matches 13 bases. Per the germline V gene, CDR1 is MNHEY and CDR2 is SMNVEV (reference sequence). This CDR3 has 16 residues. The V segment lost 3 bases and the J segment 6 bases; nucleotides outside the gene matches: 8. The CDR3 DNA follows: TGTGCCAGCAGTTTCGGACTAGCGGGGGCCCCCTTCGAGCAGTACTTC. It is translated as CASSFGLAGAPFEQYF.

The V gene is TRBV11-3, the J gene TRBJ2-2; D is uncertain. The CDR3 covers 14 residues. V gave up 0 bases and J gave up 6 bases, with 8 bases separating them. CDR1 and CDR2 (germline): SGHNT, YENEEA. The CDR3 DNA reads TGTGCCAGCAGCTTAGAACGGACCCCCGGGGAGCTGTTTTTT. Its translation is CASSLERTPGELFF.

CDR3 protein: CASSVGTSGADTQYF. For the CDR3, the DNA is TGTGCCAGCAGCGTAGGGACTAGCGGGGCAGATACGCAGTATTTT. V is TRBV9 and J is TRBJ2-3; 12 bases align to TRBD2. CDR1 is SGDLS, CDR2 YYNGEE, per germline. J was trimmed by 4 bases and V by 0 bases; bases with no gene match: 0. The CDR3 is 15 residues long.

J is TRBJ2-1 and V is TRBV4-3; no clear D gene. Germline assignment: CDR1 LGHNA and CDR2 YSLEER. Trimming stripped 0 bases from V and 5 bases from J, with 5 bases between. The length of the CDR3 is 13 residues. CDR3 sequence: CASSQDLDNEQFF. The CDR3 nucleotides are TGCGCCAGCAGCCAAGATCTAGACAATGAGCAGTTCTTC.

The V call is TRBV4-1, the J call TRBJ1-1; D is unclear. V was pared by 1 base and J by 3 bases, with 12 bases between. This CDR3 is 15 amino acids long. CDR1 and CDR2 from the germline V gene are MGHRA and YSYEKL. The CDR3 region is CASSQVVMFDTEAFF. DNA for the CDR3: TGCGCCAGCAGCCAAGTGGTAATGTTTGACACTGAAGCTTTCTTT.

The V call is TRBV4-2, the J call TRBJ2-2; 8 bases fit TRBD1. The trim removed 0 bases at V and 5 bases at J, leaving 5 bases unmatched. Germline CDR1 is LGHNA and CDR2 is YNFKEQ. This CDR3 has 16 residues. The CDR3 protein is CASSQDPGGATGELFF. The CDR3 DNA sequence: TGTGCCAGCAGCCAAGATCCAGGGGGCGCGACCGGGGAGCTGTTTTTT.

This chain connects TRBV7-9 to TRBJ1-3, with 7 bases fitting TRBD1. The CDR3 is made up of 16 amino acids. After removal of 7 bases from V and 1 base from J, the junction contained 10 bases not matched to a gene. Germline values: CDR1 SEHNR, CDR2 FQNEAQ (reference sequence). The CDR3 loop is CASTPQGLGSGNTIYF. CDR3 nucleotide sequence: TGTGCCAGCACCCCACAGGGGTTGGGTTCTGGAAACACCATATATTTT.

The rearrangement links TRBV29-1 to TRBJ2-7; the D is unclear. Germline V gene sequence: CDR1 SQVTM, CDR2 ANQGSEA. The germline V and J ends were trimmed by 5 bases and 5 bases, with 13 bases remaining between them. The CDR3 runs to 12 residues. CDR3 in amino acids: CSVRGQVDEQYF. CDR3 DNA sequence: TGCAGCGTTCGTGGGCAGGTGGACGAGCAGTACTTC.

The gene calls are TRBV6-5 and TRBJ1-4; perhaps TRBD1 as D (5 bases). Trimming shortened V by 7 bases and J by 5 bases, and 17 bases separated the two germline ends. Germline V gene data show CDR1 as MNHEY and CDR2 as SVGAGI. The CDR3 sequence is 15 residues long. CDR3 DNA sequence: TGTGCCAGCATAGGGGTAGCAGACGCAAATGAAAAACTGTTTTTT. Its protein is CASIGVADANEKLFF.

This sequence joins TRBV5-1 and TRBJ1-1; maybe TRBD1 (6 bases). The CDR3 length is 16 residues. Deletions cut 1 base from V and 0 bases from J, with 13 bases between. CDR1 and CDR2 from the germline V gene are SGHRS and YFSETQ. CDR3 nucleotides: TGCGCCAGCAGCTTGTCAGGGGTCGGTATGAACACTGAAGCTTTCTTT. This gives the protein CASSLSGVGMNTEAFF.